This T cell receptor beta chain is from a study of T cells expressing NK-cell markers. Study-level information: Source material for TCR beta repertoires consisted of sorted CD3+CD56+NKG2C+, CD3+CD56+NKG2C- and CD3+CD56-NKG2C+ T cells. There were seven HCMV-seropositive donors and one seronegative donor among the eight sequenced.

In generating TCR beta cDNA, 5'RACE template switching with UMIs was used. TCRdb reanalyzed the 5' RACE reads, giving one entry per CDR3 protein sequence and no DNA. The sample totals approximately 420,000 distinct CDR3 sequences. On this clonotype: Antigen: not known.

CDR3 length equals 17 residues. The germline gives CDR1 KGHSH, CDR2 LQKENI. Broader study findings: Also leading the CD3+CD56-NKG2C+ fraction in several donors were these clonotypes.

Specimen: blood T cells: a sorted CD56 or NKG2C T cell subset, CD4+ or CD8+ T cells, or bulk PBMC T cells (not recorded which). This clonotype was sampled from a woman in her forties or fifties in good health. The chain combines TRBV18 with TRBJ2-5; the D call of TRBD1 rests on TCRdb alone, since no DNA is present to check it. The CDR3 sequence: CASSPTVGQGLGETQYF. Full variable domain (outside the CDR3, taken from reference TRBV18 and TRBJ2-5): NAGVMQNPRHLVRRRGQEARLRCSPMKGHSHVYWYRQLPEEGLKFMVYLQKENIIDESGMPKERFSAEFPKEGPSILRIQQVVRGDSAAYFCASSPTVGQGLGETQYFGPGTRLLVL.